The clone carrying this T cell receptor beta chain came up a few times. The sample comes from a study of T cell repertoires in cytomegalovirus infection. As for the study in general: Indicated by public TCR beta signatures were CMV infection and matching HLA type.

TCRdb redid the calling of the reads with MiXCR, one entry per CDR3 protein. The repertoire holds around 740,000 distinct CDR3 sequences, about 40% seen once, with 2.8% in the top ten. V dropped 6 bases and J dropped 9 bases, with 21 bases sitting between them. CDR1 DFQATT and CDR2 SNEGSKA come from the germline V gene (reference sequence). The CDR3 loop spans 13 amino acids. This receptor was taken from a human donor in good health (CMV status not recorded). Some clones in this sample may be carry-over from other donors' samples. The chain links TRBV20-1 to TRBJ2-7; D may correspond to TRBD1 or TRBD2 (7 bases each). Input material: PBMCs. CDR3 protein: CSAGGGLRTGQYF. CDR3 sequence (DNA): TGCAGTGCGGGGGGGGGACTTCGGACAGGGCAGTACTTC.